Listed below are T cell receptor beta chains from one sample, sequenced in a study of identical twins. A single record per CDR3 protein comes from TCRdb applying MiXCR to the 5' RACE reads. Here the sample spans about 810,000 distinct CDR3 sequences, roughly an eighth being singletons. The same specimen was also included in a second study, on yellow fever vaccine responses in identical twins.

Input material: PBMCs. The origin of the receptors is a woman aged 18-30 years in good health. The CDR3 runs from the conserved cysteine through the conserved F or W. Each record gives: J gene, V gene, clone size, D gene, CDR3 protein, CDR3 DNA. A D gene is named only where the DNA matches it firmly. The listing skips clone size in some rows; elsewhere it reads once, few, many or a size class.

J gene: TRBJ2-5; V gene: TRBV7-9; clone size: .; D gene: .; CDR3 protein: CASSLRSGQTQETQYF; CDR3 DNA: TGTGCCAGCAGCTTAAGGTCAGGACAAACTCAAGAGACCCAGTACTTC
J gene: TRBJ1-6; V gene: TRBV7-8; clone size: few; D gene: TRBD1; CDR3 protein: CASTLGGGGSPLHF; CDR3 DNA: TGTGCCAGCACTTTAGGAGGGGGCGGTTCACCCCTCCACTTT
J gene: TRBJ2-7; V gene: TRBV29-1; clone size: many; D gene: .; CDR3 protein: CSVEVTESSYEQYF; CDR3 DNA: TGCAGCGTTGAAGTGACAGAGAGCTCCTACGAGCAGTACTTC
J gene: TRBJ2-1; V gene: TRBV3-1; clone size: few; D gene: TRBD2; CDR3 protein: CASSHRASGSSNEQFF; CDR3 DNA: TGTGCCAGCAGCCATCGGGCTAGCGGGAGCTCCAATGAGCAGTTCTTC
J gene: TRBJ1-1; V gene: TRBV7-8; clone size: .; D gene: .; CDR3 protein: CASTLEGRGTEAFF; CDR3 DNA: TGTGCCAGCACCCTAGAGGGCCGGGGCACTGAAGCTTTCTTT
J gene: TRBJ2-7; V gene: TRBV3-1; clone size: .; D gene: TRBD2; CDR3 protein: CASSHGASGRGYEQYF; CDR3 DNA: TGTGCCAGCAGCCACGGAGCTAGCGGGAGGGGGTACGAGCAGTACTTC
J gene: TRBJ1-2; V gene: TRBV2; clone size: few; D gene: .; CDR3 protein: CASSAARAYGYTF; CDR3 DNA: TGTGCCAGCAGCGCCGCCAGGGCCTATGGCTACACCTTC
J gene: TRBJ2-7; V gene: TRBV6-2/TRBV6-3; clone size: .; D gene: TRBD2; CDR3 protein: CASRLAEMYEQYF; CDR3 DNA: TGTGCCAGCAGACTAGCGGAGATGTACGAGCAGTACTTC
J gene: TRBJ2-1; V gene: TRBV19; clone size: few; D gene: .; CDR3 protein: CASSIDRGKSSYNEQFF; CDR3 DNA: TGTGCCAGTAGTATAGATAGGGGTAAGAGCTCCTACAATGAGCAGTTCTTC
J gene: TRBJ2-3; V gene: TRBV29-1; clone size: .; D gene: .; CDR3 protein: CSVLTGPDTQYF; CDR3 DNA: TGCAGCGTCCTCACGGGTCCAGATACGCAGTATTTT
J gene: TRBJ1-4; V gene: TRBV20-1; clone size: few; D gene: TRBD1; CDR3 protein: CSASGTGGEKLFF; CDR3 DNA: TGCAGTGCCTCCGGGACAGGGGGCGAAAAACTGTTTTTT
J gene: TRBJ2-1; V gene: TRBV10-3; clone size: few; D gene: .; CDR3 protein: CAIGSTNGANEQFF; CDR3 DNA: TGTGCCATCGGGTCGACAAACGGGGCCAATGAGCAGTTCTTC
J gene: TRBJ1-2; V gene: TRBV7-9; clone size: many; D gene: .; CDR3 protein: CASSTDPGKLACYTF; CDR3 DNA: TGTGCCAGCAGCACGGACCCAGGCAAGCTCGCCTGCTACACCTTC
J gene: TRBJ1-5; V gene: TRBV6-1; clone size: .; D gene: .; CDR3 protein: CASSPGRENQPQHF; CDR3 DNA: TGTGCCAGCAGTCCGGGACGGGAAAATCAGCCCCAGCATTTT
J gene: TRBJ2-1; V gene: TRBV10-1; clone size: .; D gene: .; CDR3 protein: CASSETGFSYNEQFF; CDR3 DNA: TGCGCCAGCAGTGAGACGGGATTCTCCTACAATGAGCAGTTCTTC
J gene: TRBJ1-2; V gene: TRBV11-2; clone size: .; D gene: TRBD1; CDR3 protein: CASSTPRTGGGYTF; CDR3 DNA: TGTGCCAGCAGCACCCCCCGGACAGGAGGTGGCTACACCTTC
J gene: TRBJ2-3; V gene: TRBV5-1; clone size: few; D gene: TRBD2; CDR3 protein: CASSSVGLAGVGDTQYF; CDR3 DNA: TGCGCCAGCAGCTCCGTGGGACTAGCGGGAGTTGGAGATACGCAGTATTTT
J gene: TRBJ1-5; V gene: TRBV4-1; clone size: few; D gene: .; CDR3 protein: CASSQSHRENQPQHF; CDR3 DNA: TGCGCCAGCAGCCAATCCCACAGAGAAAATCAGCCCCAGCATTTT
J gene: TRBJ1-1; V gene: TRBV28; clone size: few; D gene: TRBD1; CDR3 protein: CASRDGTGGHTEAFF; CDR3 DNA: TGTGCCAGCAGGGACGGGACAGGGGGACACACTGAAGCTTTCTTT
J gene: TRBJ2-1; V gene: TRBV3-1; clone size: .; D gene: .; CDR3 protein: CASRYTGNSYNEQFF; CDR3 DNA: TGTGCCAGCAGGTATACAGGTAACTCCTACAATGAGCAGTTCTTC
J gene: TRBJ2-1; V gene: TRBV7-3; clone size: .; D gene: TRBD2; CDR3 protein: CASSLTLAGGGLGRSYNEQFF; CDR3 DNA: TGTGCCAGCAGCTTGACCTTAGCGGGAGGGGGCTTAGGGAGATCCTACAATGAGCAGTTCTTC
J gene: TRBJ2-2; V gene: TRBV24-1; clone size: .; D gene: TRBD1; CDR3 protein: CATSDPRRDRNTGELFF; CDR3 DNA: TGTGCCACCAGTGATCCCCGCCGGGACAGAAACACCGGGGAGCTGTTTTTT
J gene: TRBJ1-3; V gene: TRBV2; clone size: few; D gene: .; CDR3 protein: CASRGTTDAGDIYF; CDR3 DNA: TGTGCCAGCAGGGGGACTACCGATGCCGGGGACATATATTTT
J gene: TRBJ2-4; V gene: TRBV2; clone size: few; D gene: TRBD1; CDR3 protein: CASSGSGTALNIQYF; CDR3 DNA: TGTGCCAGCAGTGGGAGTGGGACAGCCTTAAACATTCAGTACTTC
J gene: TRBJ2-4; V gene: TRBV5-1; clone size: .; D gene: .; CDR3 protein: CASSLAAGTAKNIQYF; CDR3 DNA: TGCGCCAGCAGCTTGGCGGCCGGGACCGCCAAAAACATTCAGTACTTC
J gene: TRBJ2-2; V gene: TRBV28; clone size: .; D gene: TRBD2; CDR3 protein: CASRRRGTSSRELFF; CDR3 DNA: TGTGCCAGCAGAAGACGTGGGACTAGTTCGAGGGAGCTGTTTTTT
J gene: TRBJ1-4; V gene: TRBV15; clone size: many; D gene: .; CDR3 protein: CATSREDGVNEKLFF; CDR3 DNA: TGTGCCACCAGCAGAGAGGACGGAGTAAATGAAAAACTGTTTTTT
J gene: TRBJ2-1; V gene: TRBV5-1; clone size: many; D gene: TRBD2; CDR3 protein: CASSLRGDYNEQFF; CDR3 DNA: TGCGCCAGCAGCTTACGGGGGGATTACAATGAGCAGTTCTTC
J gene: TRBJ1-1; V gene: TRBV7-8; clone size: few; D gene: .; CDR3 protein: CASSSRTTSTEAFF; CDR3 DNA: TGTGCCAGCAGCTCCCGCACAACTTCCACTGAAGCTTTCTTT
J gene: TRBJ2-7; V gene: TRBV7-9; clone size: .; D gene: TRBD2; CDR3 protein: CASSLIGGAREQYF; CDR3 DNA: TGTGCCAGCAGCTTAATCGGGGGGGCGCGGGAGCAGTACTTC
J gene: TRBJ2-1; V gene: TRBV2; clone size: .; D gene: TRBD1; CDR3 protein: CASRGVRGRFDNEQFF; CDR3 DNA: TGTGCCAGCAGAGGAGTTAGGGGGCGTTTTGACAATGAGCAGTTCTTC
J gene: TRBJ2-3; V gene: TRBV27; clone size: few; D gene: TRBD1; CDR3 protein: CASSPSGGIEYF; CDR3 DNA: TGTGCCAGCAGTCCCTCAGGGGGTATAGAGTATTTT
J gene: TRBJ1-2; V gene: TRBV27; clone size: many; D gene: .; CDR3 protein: CASSIASNYGYTF; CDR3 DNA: TGTGCCAGCAGTATAGCATCTAACTATGGCTACACCTTC
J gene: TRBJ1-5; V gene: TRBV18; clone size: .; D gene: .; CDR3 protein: CASSPLRVHNQPQHF; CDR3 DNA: TGTGCCAGCTCACCACTACGGGTGCACAATCAGCCCCAGCATTTT
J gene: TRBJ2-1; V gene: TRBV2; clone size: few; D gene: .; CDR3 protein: CASSEFWREQFF; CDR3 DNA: TGTGCCAGCAGTGAATTTTGGAGGGAGCAGTTCTTC
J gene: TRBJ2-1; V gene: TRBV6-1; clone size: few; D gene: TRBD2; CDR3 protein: CASTARGGAYNEQFF; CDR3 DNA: TGTGCCAGCACAGCCCGGGGGGGAGCCTACAATGAGCAGTTCTTC
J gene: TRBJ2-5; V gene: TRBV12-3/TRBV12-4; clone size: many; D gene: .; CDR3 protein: CASSLGRRTQYF; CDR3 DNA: TGTGCCAGCAGTTTGGGACGGCGGACCCAGTACTTC
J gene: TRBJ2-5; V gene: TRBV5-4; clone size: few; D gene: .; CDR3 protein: CASSSQTSVEETQYF; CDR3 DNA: TGTGCCAGCAGCTCCCAGACTAGTGTGGAAGAGACCCAGTACTTC
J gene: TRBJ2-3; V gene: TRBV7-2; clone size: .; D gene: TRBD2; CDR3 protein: CASILLAGAVLTDTQYF; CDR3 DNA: TGTGCCAGCATTCTACTAGCGGGGGCCGTTCTCACAGATACGCAGTATTTT
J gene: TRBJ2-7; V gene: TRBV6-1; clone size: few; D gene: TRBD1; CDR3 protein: CASSIGQEVEEQYF; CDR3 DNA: TGTGCCAGCAGCATAGGACAGGAAGTAGAGGAGCAGTACTTC
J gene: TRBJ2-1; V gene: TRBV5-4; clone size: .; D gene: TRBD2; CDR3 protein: CASSLGLAGRGSYNEQFF; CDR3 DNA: TGTGCCAGCAGCTTGGGGCTAGCGGGGAGAGGCTCCTACAATGAGCAGTTCTTC
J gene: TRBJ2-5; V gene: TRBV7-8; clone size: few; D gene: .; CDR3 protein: CASSVTRLETQYF; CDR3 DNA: TGTGCCAGCAGCGTTACTAGATTGGAGACCCAGTACTTC
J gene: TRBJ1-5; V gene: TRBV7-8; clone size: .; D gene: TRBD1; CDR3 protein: CASSLGQSDGPQHF; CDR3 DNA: TGTGCCAGCAGCCTGGGACAGTCAGATGGGCCCCAGCATTTT
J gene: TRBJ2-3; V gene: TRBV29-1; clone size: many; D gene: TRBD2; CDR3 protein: CSVTRGSGRQADTQYF; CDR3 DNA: TGCAGCGTTACCCGGGGTAGCGGGAGACAGGCAGATACGCAGTATTTT
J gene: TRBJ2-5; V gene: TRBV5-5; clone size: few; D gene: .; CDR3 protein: CASSSGGTGETQYF; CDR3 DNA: TGTGCCAGCAGCTCCGGCGGAACTGGAGAGACCCAGTACTTC